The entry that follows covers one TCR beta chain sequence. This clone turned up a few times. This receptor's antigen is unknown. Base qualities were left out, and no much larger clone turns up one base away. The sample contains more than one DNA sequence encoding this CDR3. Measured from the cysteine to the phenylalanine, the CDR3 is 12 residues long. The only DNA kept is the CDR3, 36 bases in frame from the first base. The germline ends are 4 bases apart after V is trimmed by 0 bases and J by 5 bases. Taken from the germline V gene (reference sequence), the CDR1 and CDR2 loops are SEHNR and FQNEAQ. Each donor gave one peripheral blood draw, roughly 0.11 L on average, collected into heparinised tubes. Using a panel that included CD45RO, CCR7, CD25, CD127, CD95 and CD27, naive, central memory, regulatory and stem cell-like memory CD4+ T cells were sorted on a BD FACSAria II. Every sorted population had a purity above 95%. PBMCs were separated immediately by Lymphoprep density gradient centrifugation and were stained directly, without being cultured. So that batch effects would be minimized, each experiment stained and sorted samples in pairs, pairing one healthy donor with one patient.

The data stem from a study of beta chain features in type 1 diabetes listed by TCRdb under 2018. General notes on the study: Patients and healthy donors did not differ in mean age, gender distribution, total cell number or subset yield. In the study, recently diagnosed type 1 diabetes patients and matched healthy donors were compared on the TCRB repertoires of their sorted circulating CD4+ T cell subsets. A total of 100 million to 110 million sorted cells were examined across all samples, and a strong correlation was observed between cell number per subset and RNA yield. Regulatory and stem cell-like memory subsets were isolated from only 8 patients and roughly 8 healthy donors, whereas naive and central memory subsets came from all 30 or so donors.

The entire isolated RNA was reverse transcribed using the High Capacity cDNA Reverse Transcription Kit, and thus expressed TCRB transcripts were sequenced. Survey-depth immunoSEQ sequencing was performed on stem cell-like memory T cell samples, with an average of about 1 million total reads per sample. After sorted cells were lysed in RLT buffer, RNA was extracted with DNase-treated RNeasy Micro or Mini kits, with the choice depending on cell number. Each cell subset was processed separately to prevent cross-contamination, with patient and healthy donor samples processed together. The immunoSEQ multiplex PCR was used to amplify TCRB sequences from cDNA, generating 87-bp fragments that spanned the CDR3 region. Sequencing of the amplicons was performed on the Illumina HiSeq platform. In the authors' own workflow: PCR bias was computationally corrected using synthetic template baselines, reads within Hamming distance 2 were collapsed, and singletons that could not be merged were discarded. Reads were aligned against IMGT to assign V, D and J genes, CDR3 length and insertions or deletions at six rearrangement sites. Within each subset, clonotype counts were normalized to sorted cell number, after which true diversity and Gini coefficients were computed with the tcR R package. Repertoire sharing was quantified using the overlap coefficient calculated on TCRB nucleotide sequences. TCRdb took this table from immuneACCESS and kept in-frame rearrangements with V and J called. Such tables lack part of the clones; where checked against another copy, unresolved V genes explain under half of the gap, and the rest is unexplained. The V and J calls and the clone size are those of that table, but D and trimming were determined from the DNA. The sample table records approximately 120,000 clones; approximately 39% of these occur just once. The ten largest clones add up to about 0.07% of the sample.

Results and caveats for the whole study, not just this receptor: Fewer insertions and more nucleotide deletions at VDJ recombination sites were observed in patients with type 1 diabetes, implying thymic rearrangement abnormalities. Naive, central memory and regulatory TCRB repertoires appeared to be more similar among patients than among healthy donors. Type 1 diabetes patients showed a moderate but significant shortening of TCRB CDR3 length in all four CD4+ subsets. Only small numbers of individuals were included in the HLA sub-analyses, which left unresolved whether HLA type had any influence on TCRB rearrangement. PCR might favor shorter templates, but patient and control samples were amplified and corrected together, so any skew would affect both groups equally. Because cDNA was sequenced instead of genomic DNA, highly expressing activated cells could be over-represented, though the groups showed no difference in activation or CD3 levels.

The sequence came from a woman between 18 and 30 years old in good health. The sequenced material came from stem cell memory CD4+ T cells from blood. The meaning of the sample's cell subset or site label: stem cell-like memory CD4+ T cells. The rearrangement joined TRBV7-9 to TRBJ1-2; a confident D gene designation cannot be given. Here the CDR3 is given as CASSLASYGYTF. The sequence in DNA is TGTGCCAGCAGCTTAGCTTCATATGGCTACACCTTC. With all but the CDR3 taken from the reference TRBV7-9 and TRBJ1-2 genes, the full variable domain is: DTGVSQNPRHKITKRGQNVTFRCDPISEHNRLYWYRQTLGQGPEFLTYFQNEAQLEKSRLLSDRFSAERPKGSFSTLEIQRTEQGDSAMYLCASSLASYGYTFGSGTRLTVV.